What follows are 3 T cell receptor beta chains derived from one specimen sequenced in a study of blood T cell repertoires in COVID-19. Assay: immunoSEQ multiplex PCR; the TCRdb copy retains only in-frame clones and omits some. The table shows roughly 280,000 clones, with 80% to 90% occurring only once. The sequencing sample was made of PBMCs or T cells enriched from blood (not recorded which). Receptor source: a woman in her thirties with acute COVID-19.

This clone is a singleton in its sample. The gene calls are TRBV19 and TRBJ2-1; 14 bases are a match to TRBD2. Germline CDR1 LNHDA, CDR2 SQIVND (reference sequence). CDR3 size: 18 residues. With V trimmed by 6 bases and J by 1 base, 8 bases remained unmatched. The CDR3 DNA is TGTGCCAGTAGGGGACTAGCGGGAGTCGAGAGGTCCTACAATGAGCAGTTCTTC. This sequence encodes CASRGLAGVERSYNEQFF.

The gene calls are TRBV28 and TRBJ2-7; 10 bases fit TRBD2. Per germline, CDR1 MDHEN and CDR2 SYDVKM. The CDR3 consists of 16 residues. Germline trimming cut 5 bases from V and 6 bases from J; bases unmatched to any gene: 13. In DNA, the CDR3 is TGTGCCAGCAGTCCACTACTAGCGGGAAGGTCTCGCGAGCAGTACTTC. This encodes CASSPLLAGRSREQYF.

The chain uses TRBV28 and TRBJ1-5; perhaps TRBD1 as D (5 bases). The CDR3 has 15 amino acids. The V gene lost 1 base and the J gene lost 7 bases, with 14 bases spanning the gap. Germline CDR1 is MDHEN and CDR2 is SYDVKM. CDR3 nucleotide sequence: TGTGCCAGCAGTTTATTGGGGGGGGTTAGGCAGCCCCAGCATTTT. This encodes CASSLLGGVRQPQHF. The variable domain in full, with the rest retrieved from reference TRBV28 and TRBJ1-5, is DVKVTQSSRYLVKRTGEKVFLECVQDMDHENMFWYRQDPGLGLRLIYFSYDVKMKEKGDIPEGYSVSREKKERFSLILESASTNQTSMYLCASSLLGGVRQPQHFGDGTRLSIL.